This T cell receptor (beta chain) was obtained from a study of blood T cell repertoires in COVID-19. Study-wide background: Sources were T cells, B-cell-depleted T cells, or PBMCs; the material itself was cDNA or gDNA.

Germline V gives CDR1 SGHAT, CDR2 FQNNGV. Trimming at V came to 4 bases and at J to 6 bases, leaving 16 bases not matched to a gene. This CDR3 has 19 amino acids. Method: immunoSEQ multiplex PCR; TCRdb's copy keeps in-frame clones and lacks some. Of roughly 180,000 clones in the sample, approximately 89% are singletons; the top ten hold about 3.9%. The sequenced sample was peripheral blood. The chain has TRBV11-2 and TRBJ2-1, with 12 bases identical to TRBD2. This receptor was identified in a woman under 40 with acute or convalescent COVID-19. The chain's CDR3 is CASSSSWTSGKVGANEQFF. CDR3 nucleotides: TGTGCCAGCAGCTCTAGCTGGACTAGCGGGAAGGTGGGGGCCAATGAGCAGTTCTTC.